The sequence of this T cell receptor (beta chain) was determined in a study of T cell repertoires in cytomegalovirus infection. The overall study: In the study, CMV epitopes included recently identified HLA-C-restricted and well-studied HLA-B-restricted ones. Indications of both CMV infection and matching HLA type were provided by public TCR beta signatures.

TCRdb processed the reads anew with MiXCR; each CDR3 protein has one entry. The sample holds roughly 500,000 distinct CDR3 sequences, 33% seen once. Whole-study findings and limits: HLA-C-restricted CMV clonotypes gave the most frequent clonotype in two of eight donors. The study identified carriers of CMV plus the relevant HLA from cumulative public TCR beta family frequency.

A few counts support this clonotype. What it binds is not known. V lost 1 base to trimming and J lost 2 bases, with 9 bases between them. The CDR3 has 15 residues. From germline, CDR1 is SGHTA and CDR2 FQGNSA. This rearrangement joins TRBV7-2 to TRBJ2-1; D is possibly TRBD2 (6 bases). Sequencing used cultured PBMCs, obtained from culture after CMV antigen stimulation. This TCR came from a human donor in good health (CMV status not recorded). Some clones in this sample may be carry-over from other donors' samples. For the CDR3, the DNA is TGTGCCAGCAGCTTAGGTGCGGGGACCTACAATGAGCAGTTCTTC. This encodes CASSLGAGTYNEQFF. Supplemented by reference TRBV7-2 and TRBJ2-1, the full variable domain reads GAGVSQSPSNKVTEKGKDVELRCDPISGHTALYWYRQSLGQGLEFLIYFQGNSAPDKSGLPSDRFSAERTGGSVSTLTIQRTQQEDSAVYLCASSLGAGTYNEQFFGPGTRLTVL.